This record concerns one T cell receptor beta chain sequence. At one boundary the junction diverges from the germline segment, which might be a read error. The method was immunoSEQ multiplex PCR; TCRdb's version includes in-frame clones alone and lacks a portion of them. Of over 45,000 clones listed, around 84% were seen once; the top ten hold 2.9%. The sample is drawn from a study of PD-L1 blockade in urothelial cancer. Study-wide context: The median number of T cells present in blood samples was 130,000 to 150,000.

Germline V lookup: CDR1 SSHAT, CDR2 FNYEAQ (reference sequence). This CDR3 comprises 13 residues. The material was PBMCs, obtained around atezolizumab (anti-PD-L1) treatment. This TCR derives from a man aged 45 to 65 with urothelial cancer. This rearrangement joins TRBV7-7 to TRBJ2-1; no firm D call. The CDR3 DNA is TGTGCTAGCAGCTTAAGGAGTGACAATGAGCAGTTCTTC. Residues: CASSLRSDNEQFF.